Presented here are 21 T cell receptor beta chains from one specimen sequenced in a study of shared clonotypes between healthy human individuals. The assay was immunoSEQ multiplex PCR, and TCRdb's table has in-frame clones only and misses some. Here the sample spans 2 million to 2.5 million clones, approximately 94% being singletons. The sequencing input was naive CD4+ T cells sorted from blood. As to subset: CD45RA+ positively selected. The receptors come from a man aged 18 to 30 in good health.

V gene TRBV29-1 combines with J gene TRBJ1-4, with a weak D call TRBD1 (6 bases). This CDR3 comprises 12 residues. Germline V gives CDR1 SQVTM, CDR2 ANQGSEA. The V gene lost 6 bases and the J gene lost 5 bases, with 10 bases spanning the gap. DNA for the CDR3: TGCAGCGTGCTGACAGGAAATGAAAAACTGTTTTTT. Its translation: CSVLTGNEKLFF.

This clone appeared a single time. The chain employs TRBV4-3 and TRBJ1-1; D is possibly TRBD1 (6 bases). V lost 6 bases and J 5 bases, leaving 16 bases between the germline ends. Germline V gene data show CDR1 as LGHNA and CDR2 as YSLEER. The CDR3 has 14 amino acids. CDR3 sequence: CASRTTGTTTEAFF. In nucleotides, the CDR3 is TGCGCCAGCAGAACTACGGGGACAACTACTGAAGCTTTCTTT.

A remark on this clone: The sample has other DNA sequences that encode this CDR3 too. The CDR3 DNA sequence: TGTGCCAGCAGTCCCCTAGCCTCCTACGAGCAGTACTTC. Translation gives CASSPLASYEQYF. The chain joins TRBV6-5 to TRBJ2-7, with D possibly matching TRBD2 (5 bases). Germline assignment: CDR1 MNHEY and CDR2 SVGAGI. The V end lost 5 bases, the J end lost 0 bases, and 8 bases lay between the germline ends. The CDR3 has 13 amino acids.

The genes are TRBV14 and TRBJ1-1, with D perhaps TRBD1 (6 bases). The CDR3 contains 15 residues. The germline CDR1 and CDR2 sequences are SGHDN and FVKESK. The V and J ends lost 0 bases and 3 bases respectively, with 11 bases between them. CDR3 nucleotides: TGTGCCAGCAGCCAAGATGGGGACATAGACACTGAAGCTTTCTTT. Protein sequence: CASSQDGDIDTEAFF.

The CDR3 reads CSLRQQETQYF. CDR3 coding DNA: TGCAGCCTTAGACAGCAAGAGACCCAGTACTTC. This chain uses TRBV29-1 with TRBJ2-5; D possibly corresponds to TRBD1 (5 bases). Germline CDR1 and CDR2: SQVTM and ANQGSEA. The CDR3 runs 11 residues. V gave up 8 bases and J gave up 2 bases, with 9 bases separating them.

The rearrangement joins TRBV5-5 to TRBJ1-2, with no clear D. V shed 1 base and J shed 6 bases, with 7 bases lying between them. The germline CDR1 and CDR2 sequences are SGHKS and YYEKEE (reference sequence). The CDR3 sequence is 12 residues long. In DNA form, the CDR3 reads TGTGCCAGCAGCTTGCTGACGAATGGCTACACCTTC. Translation: CASSLLTNGYTF.

The chain combines TRBV7-3 with TRBJ1-1; D remains unclear. Germline values: CDR1 SGHTA, CDR2 FQGTGA. This CDR3 has 13 residues. Trimming cost V 5 bases and J 5 bases, with 12 bases left between them. For the CDR3, the DNA is TGTGCCAGCAGCCAACAATGGGGTACTGAAGCTTTCTTT. Encoded protein: CASSQQWGTEAFF.

Notes on this clone: This specimen includes other DNA sequences encoding the same CDR3. The chain carries TRBV7-2 and TRBJ2-7, with TRBD2 matching 7 bases. From germline, CDR1 is SGHTA and CDR2 FQGNSA. The CDR3 spans 14 residues. Unmatched junction bases numbered 3, after V lost 0 bases and J lost 4 bases. CDR3 nucleotide sequence: TGTGCCAGCAGCTTAGCGCCTAGCGGATACGAGCAGTACTTC. As protein: CASSLAPSGYEQYF.

The rearrangement uses TRBV5-4 and TRBJ1-1; no clear D. V was cut by 1 base and J by 1 base, with 5 bases left in between. CDR1 and CDR2 from the germline V gene are SGHNT and YYREEE (reference sequence). The CDR3 has 13 amino acids. The CDR3 sequence: CASSLKRNTEAFF. The CDR3 DNA reads as TGTGCCAGCAGCTTGAAGAGGAACACTGAAGCTTTCTTT.

This chain links TRBV2 with TRBJ2-3; 7 bases fit TRBD2. This CDR3 contains 16 residues. Germline V CDR1 and CDR2: SNHLY, FYNNEI. V lost 4 bases to trimming and J lost 3 bases; unmatched junction nucleotides: 10. CDR3 in DNA: TGTGCCAGCAGTGTCCGTCTAGCGGAAGCAACAGATACGCAGTATTTT. Translation: CASSVRLAEATDTQYF.

The chain links TRBV6-5 to TRBJ1-1, with D tentatively TRBD1 (5 bases). Germline values: CDR1 MNHEY, CDR2 SVGAGI. V lost 8 bases to trimming and J lost 10 bases, with 23 bases between them. CDR3 size: 14 residues. CDR3 protein: CASGSLGGLLRAFF. The CDR3 region has the DNA TGTGCCAGCGGGTCCCTTGGGGGTTTATTGAGAGCTTTCTTT.

CDR3 DNA: TGTGCCAGCAGGACCGGGACAGGGATGAGTTCACCCCTCCACTTT. Its protein is CASRTGTGMSSPLHF. This chain uses TRBV28 with TRBJ1-6; 9 bases fit TRBD1. The CDR3 has 15 amino acids. The J segment lost 9 bases and the V segment lost 6 bases, leaving 9 bases of the junction unmatched. The germline V gene has CDR1 MDHEN and CDR2 SYDVKM.

The CDR3 DNA reads TGTGCCAGCTCACCAGCGTCTCGAATGAACACCGGGGAGCTGTTTTTT. Its translation: CASSPASRMNTGELFF. The V gene is TRBV18, the J gene TRBJ2-2; D unresolved. V shed 2 bases and J shed 1 base, with 11 bases lying between them. CDR1 KGHSH and CDR2 LQKENI come from the germline V gene. The CDR3 has 16 amino acids. Based on the CDR3 plus reference TRBV18 and TRBJ2-2, the full variable domain is NAGVMQNPRHLVRRRGQEARLRCSPMKGHSHVYWYRQLPEEGLKFMVYLQKENIIDESGMPKERFSAEFPKEGPSILRIQQVVRGDSAAYFCASSPASRMNTGELFFGEGSRLTVL.

This chain joins TRBV5-5 and TRBJ1-1, with D uncertain. V was cut by 0 bases and J by 8 bases, with 11 bases left in between. Germline loops: CDR1 SGHKS, CDR2 YYEKEE (reference sequence). The CDR3 is 13 amino acids. CDR3 bases: TGTGCCAGCAGCTTGGATGGATTGGGGGAAGCTTTCTTT. This encodes CASSLDGLGEAFF.

Comment on this clone: Other DNA sequences in the sample encode the same CDR3. The CDR3 DNA reads TGTGCCAGCAGCCCGACTAGCGGGGGGTACAATGAGCAGTTCTTC. This gives the protein CASSPTSGGYNEQFF. The chain links TRBV7-8 to TRBJ2-1, with 13 bases that match TRBD2. The V and J ends lost 5 bases and 4 bases, in that order; junction bases with no gene match: 2. Germline V gene data show CDR1 as SGHVS and CDR2 as FQNEAQ. The CDR3 runs to 15 residues.

The J gene is TRBJ1-5, the V gene TRBV19; D unclear. The CDR3 consists of 13 residues. Trimming shortened V by 7 bases and J by 2 bases, and 9 bases separated the two germline ends. CDR1 and CDR2 (germline): LNHDA, SQIVND (reference sequence). The CDR3 DNA sequence: TGTGCCAGTACTGGGATAGGCAATCAGCCCCAGCATTTT. Protein sequence: CASTGIGNQPQHF.

A single count supports this clone. The chain's CDR3 is CASSIGQKYYEQYF. The CDR3 region has the DNA TGTGCCAGTAGTATCGGACAGAAGTATTACGAGCAGTACTTC. The chain links TRBV19 to TRBJ2-7; a weak D match, TRBD1 (6 bases). Germline CDR1 LNHDA, CDR2 SQIVND (reference sequence). Trimming shortened V by 3 bases and J by 4 bases, and 13 bases separated the two germline ends. The CDR3 is 14 amino acids.

The rearrangement joins TRBV10-3 to TRBJ2-1, with TRBD2 matching over 7 bases. The CDR3 length is 12 residues. Germline trimming cut 4 bases from V and 13 bases from J; bases unmatched to any gene: 7. Per germline, CDR1 ENHRY and CDR2 SYGVKD. The CDR3: CAISGAGEVQFF. As DNA, the CDR3 is TGTGCCATCAGTGGGGCGGGGGAAGTTCAGTTCTTC.

V gene TRBV4-2 combines with J gene TRBJ2-2; 7 bases fit TRBD1. Germline V CDR1 and CDR2: LGHNA, YNFKEQ. V trimming: 0 bases; J trimming: 0 bases; junction bases outside the gene matches: 13. CDR3 length equals 20 residues. CDR3 bases: TGTGCCAGCAGCCAAGAGCCTTACATTAGACAGGGCCCGAACACCGGGGAGCTGTTTTTT. It encodes CASSQEPYIRQGPNTGELFF.

The chain is built from TRBV11-2 and TRBJ2-2; TRBD1 matches at 9 bases. Germline trimming cut 4 bases from V and 13 bases from J; bases unmatched to any gene: 4. This CDR3 region has 12 residues. Germline V gene data show CDR1 as SGHAT and CDR2 as FQNNGV. The CDR3 sequence: CASSWDRVTLFF. In nucleotides, the CDR3 is TGTGCCAGCAGCTGGGACAGGGTTACGCTGTTTTTT. The full variable domain, rest sourced from reference TRBV11-2 and TRBJ2-2, is EAGVAQSPRYKIIEKRQSVAFWCNPISGHATLYWYQQILGQGPKLLIQFQNNGVVDDSQLPKDRFSAERLKGVDSTLKIQPAKLEDSAVYLCASSWDRVTLFFGEGSRLTVL.

This chain joins TRBV18 and TRBJ1-1; TRBD1 aligns across 7 bases. Looked up from germline, CDR1 is KGHSH and CDR2 is LQKENI. The CDR3 loop spans 16 amino acids. With V trimmed by 5 bases and J by 0 bases, 9 bases remained unmatched. The CDR3 reads CASSVRTGDMNTEAFF. The CDR3 nucleotides read TGTGCCAGCTCAGTAAGAACAGGGGATATGAACACTGAAGCTTTCTTT.